The 32 T cell receptor beta chains below were found in one sample sequenced in a study of human T cells and chemical hapten exposure. Each CDR3 protein gets one entry after TCRdb re-called the RACE reads with MiXCR. The sample lists about 400,000 distinct CDR3 sequences, about 6.9% occurring once. The time point is: patch test 2, 6 weeks after DPC sensitization. Treatment defined: therapeutic diphenylcyclopropenone sensitization with weekly scalp DPC. The input for sequencing was whole blood, taken in connection with sensitization to the hapten diphenylcyclopropenone (DPC). These receptors were taken from a woman under 30 with alopecia areata. Some clones in this sample may be carry-over from other donors' samples.

This clonotype has only a few counts. This chain joins TRBV29-1 and TRBJ1-1, with D possibly being TRBD1 (5 bases). The CDR3 spans 14 residues. Germline assignment: CDR1 SQVTM and CDR2 ANQGSEA. V lost 5 bases, J lost 1 base, and 14 bases lay in between. In DNA form, the CDR3 reads TGCAGCGTTTTGTTTGGACAAACGAACACTGAAGCTTTCTTT. Its protein is CSVLFGQTNTEAFF.

This clonotype was detected ten times or more. This chain connects TRBV7-8 to TRBJ1-2; D may be TRBD1 (5 bases). The ends were cut back, 4 bases at V and 2 bases at J, with 14 bases in the middle. This CDR3 is built from 15 residues. In germline, CDR1 is SGHVS, CDR2 FQNEAQ. This CDR3 reads CASSYRQRPNYGYTF. In DNA, the CDR3 is TGTGCCAGCAGCTATAGACAGAGACCCAACTATGGCTACACCTTC.

This clonotype was counted many times. The chain employs TRBV10-2 and TRBJ2-7; D possibly corresponds to TRBD2 (5 bases). V lost 4 bases, J lost 6 bases, and 13 bases lay in between. The germline V gene encodes CDR1 WSHSY and CDR2 SAAADI. This CDR3 has 13 amino acids. The DNA of the CDR3 is TGCGCCAGCAGTGGTTTTCTCGGGGTCGAGCAGTACTTC. This codes for CASSGFLGVEQYF.

This clonotype was detected many times. V gene TRBV4-2 combines with J gene TRBJ2-1; 8 bases match TRBD2. Trimming took 6 bases from V and 8 from J; bases not matched to a gene: 15. The CDR3 extends over 16 amino acids. CDR1 is LGHNA and CDR2 is YNFKEQ in the germline V gene. The CDR3 DNA sequence: TGTGCCAGCAGGGTCACGGCGGCGGGGGGACTGGATGAGCAGTTCTTC. Translated, it gives CASRVTAAGGLDEQFF.

This clonotype has at least ten counts. The chain combines TRBV3-1 with TRBJ1-1, with D possibly being TRBD1 (6 bases). Germline V gene lookup returns CDR1 LGHDT and CDR2 YNNKEL (reference sequence). The CDR3 spans 16 residues. V was pared by 6 bases and J by 0 bases, with 17 bases between. This CDR3 is CASSSGGLLMNTEAFF. The CDR3 nucleotides are TGTGCCAGCAGTTCCGGGGGCCTCCTAATGAACACTGAAGCTTTCTTT.

This clonotype has just a few counts. CDR3 amino acids: CASGFEARRGYTF. The CDR3 bases are TGTGCTAGTGGTTTCGAGGCTCGGAGGGGCTACACCTTC. The rearrangement links TRBV12-5 to TRBJ1-2; D gene ambiguous. V gave up 3 bases and J gave up 8 bases, with 13 bases separating them. In germline, CDR1 is LGHNT, CDR2 FRNRAP. There are 13 residues in the CDR3.

The CDR3 sequence: CASSPPAPALYEQYF. In DNA, the CDR3 is TGTGCCAGCTCACCACCGGCCCCGGCATTATACGAGCAGTACTTC. The chain is built from TRBV18 and TRBJ2-7; unclear D gene. The CDR3 has 15 residues. Germline-derived CDR1 and CDR2 are KGHSH and LQKENI. V lost 0 bases, J lost 4 bases, and 13 bases lay in between. The variable domain in full, completed from reference TRBV18 and TRBJ2-7, reads NAGVMQNPRHLVRRRGQEARLRCSPMKGHSHVYWYRQLPEEGLKFMVYLQKENIIDESGMPKERFSAEFPKEGPSILRIQQVVRGDSAAYFCASSPPAPALYEQYFGPGTRLTVT.

This clonotype has ten or more counts. The chain has TRBV16 and TRBJ1-5, with D perhaps TRBD1 (6 bases). Germline V CDR1 and CDR2: KGHSY, FQNENV. V shed 7 bases and J shed 2 bases, with 9 bases lying between them. The length of the CDR3 is 13 residues. The CDR3 DNA is TGTGCCAGCAAGGGACACCGCAATCAGCCCCAGCATTTT. Translating gives CASKGHRNQPQHF. Full variable domain (remainder filled in from reference TRBV16 and TRBJ1-5): GEEVAQTPKHLVRGEGQKAKLYCAPIKGHSYVFWYQQVLKNEFKFLISFQNENVFDETGMPKERFSAKCLPNSPCSLEIQATKLEDSAVYFCASKGHRNQPQHFGDGTRLSIL.

This sequence joins TRBV27 and TRBJ2-3, with D hard to call. Germline V gene sequence: CDR1 MNHEY, CDR2 SMNVEV (reference sequence). The CDR3 extends over 11 amino acids. V lost 5 bases, J lost 7 bases, and 7 bases lay in between. CDR3 region: CASSTGYTQYF. The CDR3 region has the DNA TGTGCCAGCAGTACCGGATATACGCAGTATTTT.

This clonotype was found many times. The rearrangement links TRBV29-1 to TRBJ2-3; D unclear. The CDR3 is 14 residues long. Germline CDR1 is SQVTM and CDR2 is ANQGSEA. Deletions cut 6 bases from V and 8 bases from J, with 21 bases between. The CDR3 region has the DNA TGCAGCGTGGAGAAAAGGGAAGACCCCGGTACGCAGTATTTT. Protein sequence: CSVEKREDPGTQYF.

This clonotype was counted at least ten times. This chain uses TRBV12-3 or TRBV12-4 with TRBJ2-1, with D possibly being TRBD1 (5 bases). The germline V and J ends were trimmed by 5 bases and 3 bases, with 14 bases remaining between them. This CDR3 has 15 amino acids. The chain's CDR3 is CASSLGPGLYNEQFF. As DNA, the CDR3 is TGTGCCAGCAGTCTAGGCCCAGGGCTCTACAATGAGCAGTTCTTC.

This clonotype was found many times. The chain joins TRBV6-6 to TRBJ2-3; 10 bases line up with TRBD1. The V segment lost 2 bases and the J segment 5 bases; nucleotides outside the gene matches: 4. Germline values: CDR1 MNHNY, CDR2 SVGAGI (reference sequence). CDR3 length: 15 amino acids. Here the CDR3 reads CASSYRQGARDTQYF. As DNA, the CDR3 is TGTGCCAGCAGTTACAGACAGGGGGCCCGAGATACGCAGTATTTT.

The chain carries TRBV29-1 and TRBJ2-7, with a tentative D call TRBD1 (5 bases). The germline V gene encodes CDR1 SQVTM and CDR2 ANQGSEA. V dropped 6 bases and J dropped 3 bases, with 21 bases sitting between them. CDR3 length: 15 residues. The CDR3 protein is CSVTYRTWGDYEQYF. CDR3 in DNA: TGCAGCGTGACCTATCGGACATGGGGTGACTACGAGCAGTACTTC.

At least ten counts were recorded for this clonotype. The V and J genes are TRBV7-8 and TRBJ2-5; 9 bases match TRBD2. The CDR3 is 16 amino acids. Germline values: CDR1 SGHVS, CDR2 FQNEAQ. V lost 1 base to trimming and J lost 1 base; unmatched junction nucleotides: 4. For the CDR3, the DNA is TGTGCCAGCAGCTTAGGGCTAGCGGGGTCCCAAGAGACCCAGTACTTC. It specifies CASSLGLAGSQETQYF.

In this sample, this clonotype turned up a few times. The V and J genes are TRBV9 and TRBJ2-1, with TRBD2 identical over 7 bases. Germline V gene data show CDR1 as SGDLS and CDR2 as YYNGEE. J gave up 6 bases and V 4 bases, and 10 bases lay outside the gene matches. The CDR3 is 15 amino acids. The chain's CDR3 is CASSPGLVRSNEQFF. The CDR3 DNA reads TGTGCCAGCAGCCCTGGACTAGTTAGATCCAATGAGCAGTTCTTC.

This rearrangement joins TRBV25-1 to TRBJ1-2; TRBD1 aligns across 8 bases. V was clipped by 2 bases and J by 6 bases; unmatched bases: 8. Germline lookup yields CDR1 MGHDK and CDR2 SYGVNS. This CDR3 has 15 amino acids. This chain's CDR3 is CASSERRQGINGYTF. The CDR3, as DNA: TGTGCCAGCAGTGAACGGCGACAGGGGATAAATGGCTACACCTTC.

This clonotype occurred a few times. The rearrangement links TRBV5-1 to TRBJ2-5, with TRBD1 matching over 7 bases. V gave up 3 bases and J gave up 1 base; unmatched junction bases: 9. The CDR3 spans 16 residues. Germline CDR1 SGHRS, CDR2 YFSETQ. This chain's CDR3 is CASSWGTAEVQETQYF. In nucleotides, the CDR3 is TGCGCCAGCAGCTGGGGGACAGCAGAAGTCCAAGAGACCCAGTACTTC.

This clonotype was recorded many times. The J gene is TRBJ1-5, the V gene TRBV29-1, with D perhaps TRBD1 (5 bases). CDR3 size: 12 residues. CDR1 and CDR2 from the germline V gene are SQVTM and ANQGSEA. V was clipped by 4 bases and J by 7 bases, with 11 bases between them. The CDR3 DNA sequence: TGCAGCGTTGGCGCTACAGGACAGCCCCAGCATTTT. Its translation is CSVGATGQPQHF.

This clonotype was counted only a few times. CDR3 in amino acids: CASSTRGGKPRQYF. The DNA for the CDR3 is TGTGCCAGCAGTACCAGGGGGGGAAAACCCAGGCAGTACTTC. The chain couples TRBV12-3 or TRBV12-4 to TRBJ2-7; D could derive from TRBD1 or TRBD2 (7 bases each). The CDR3 extends over 14 amino acids. V gave up 5 bases and J gave up 9 bases, with 20 bases separating them.

This clonotype has a count of ten or more. This chain joins TRBV12-3 or TRBV12-4 and TRBJ1-1, with a weak D call TRBD1 (6 bases). V gave up 7 bases and J gave up 7 bases, with 16 bases separating them. CDR3 length equals 13 residues. CDR3 bases: TGTGCCAGCACCGGGGGCGCCGGCCTTGAAGCTTTCTTT. This gives the protein CASTGGAGLEAFF.

This clonotype was seen ten or more times. The chain employs TRBV4-3 and TRBJ1-4, with no clear D. V shed 1 base and J shed 0 bases, with 9 bases lying between them. This CDR3 has 16 residues. From germline, CDR1 is LGHNA and CDR2 YSLEER. Here the CDR3 reads CASSQALGSTNEKLFF. For the CDR3, the DNA is TGCGCCAGCAGCCAAGCCCTGGGGTCAACTAATGAAAAACTGTTTTTT.

In its sample, this clonotype was seen many times. The V call is TRBV7-9, the J call TRBJ1-1; possibly TRBD1 for D (5 bases). The CDR3 is made up of 14 amino acids. The V gene lost 5 bases and the J gene lost 5 bases, with 15 bases spanning the gap. Germline V gene data show CDR1 as SEHNR and CDR2 as FQNEAQ (reference sequence). The CDR3 sequence: CASSTVQEGTEAFF. CDR3 coding DNA: TGTGCCAGCAGCACGGTACAGGAGGGGACTGAAGCTTTCTTT.

At least ten counts were recorded for this clonotype. J is TRBJ2-6 and V is TRBV27; D remains unclear. The ends were cut back, 1 base at V and 0 bases at J, with 1 base in the middle. The CDR3 consists of 14 residues. The germline CDR1 and CDR2 sequences are MNHEY and SMNVEV (reference sequence). The CDR3 DNA reads TGTGCCAGCAGTTTATTCTCTGGGGCCAACGTCCTGACTTTC. This codes for CASSLFSGANVLTF.

This clonotype came up many times. This chain connects TRBV20-1 to TRBJ1-5; TRBD1 matches 8 bases. V dropped 4 bases and J dropped 6; count of bases not matched to a gene: 5. Germline V CDR1 and CDR2: DFQATT, SNEGSKA (reference sequence). The CDR3 is 13 residues long. The CDR3 region is CSATGGESQPQHF. CDR3 DNA sequence: TGCAGTGCTACAGGGGGCGAAAGTCAGCCCCAGCATTTT.

At least ten counts were recorded for this clonotype. The rearrangement links TRBV6-2 or TRBV6-3 to TRBJ2-7, with 8 bases identical to TRBD1. CDR1 MNHEY and CDR2 SVGEGT come from the germline V gene. The CDR3 sequence is 14 residues long. With 2 bases clipped from V and 7 bases from J, the junction kept 7 bases outside the gene matches. The chain's CDR3 is CASSYADRGREQYF. DNA of the CDR3: TGTGCCAGCAGTTACGCAGACAGGGGAAGAGAGCAGTACTTC.

This clonotype was counted only a few times. DNA for the CDR3: TGTGCCAGCAGTGGCCCCGGGAACTACGAGCAGTACTTC. It is translated as CASSGPGNYEQYF. The chain has TRBV2 and TRBJ2-7, with D maybe TRBD2 (5 bases). This CDR3 is 13 amino acids long. Germline V lookup: CDR1 SNHLY, CDR2 FYNNEI. Trimming took 4 bases from V and 3 from J, leaving 10 bases between them.

This clonotype was counted between two and nine times. The chain recombines TRBV12-3 or TRBV12-4 with TRBJ1-3, with D unclear. The CDR3 is made up of 15 amino acids. Trimming cost V 7 bases and J 4 bases, with 17 bases left between them. CDR3 region: CASTSQSFAGNTIYF. CDR3 bases: TGTGCCAGCACCTCCCAGTCATTTGCCGGAAACACCATATATTTT.

A remark on this clonotype: One junction end disagrees with the germline gene, perhaps due to a read error. The V and J genes are TRBV6-2 or TRBV6-3 and TRBJ1-3, with D possibly being TRBD1 (6 bases). The CDR3 is made up of 14 amino acids. CDR1 and CDR2 from the germline V gene are MNHEY and SVGEGT. CDR3 in DNA: TGTGCCAGCAGTCTCCAGGGGTCTGGAAGCACCATATATTTT. It specifies CASSLQGSGSTIYF.

There are a few counts of this clonotype. The genes are TRBV7-2 and TRBJ2-3, with TRBD2 matching over 14 bases. CDR3 length: 17 amino acids. Germline CDR1 and CDR2: SGHTA and FQGNSA. V shed 5 bases and J 4 bases; nucleotides not matched to a gene: 8. CDR3 loop: CASSPPTSGGAPDTQYF. Here the CDR3 DNA reads TGTGCCAGCAGCCCCCCGACTAGCGGGGGGGCACCAGATACGCAGTATTTT. Based on the CDR3 plus reference TRBV7-2 and TRBJ2-3, the full variable domain is GAGVSQSPSNKVTEKGKDVELRCDPISGHTALYWYRQSLGQGLEFLIYFQGNSAPDKSGLPSDRFSAERTGGSVSTLTIQRTQQEDSAVYLCASSPPTSGGAPDTQYFGPGTRLTVL.

This clonotype was seen many times. J is TRBJ1-5 and V is TRBV7-2; unclear D gene. CDR3 length: 16 amino acids. V lost 1 base, J lost 0 bases, and 10 bases lay in between. CDR1 is SGHTA, CDR2 FQGNSA, per germline. The DNA of the CDR3 is TGTGCCAGCAGCTTAGAAGGAAAAATTAGCAATCAGCCCCAGCATTTT. Protein: CASSLEGKISNQPQHF.

V is TRBV7-6 and J is TRBJ1-2; D possibly corresponds to TRBD1 (6 bases). Germline values: CDR1 SGHVS, CDR2 FNYEAQ. CDR3 length: 14 amino acids. The germline V and J ends were trimmed by 3 bases and 8 bases, with 16 bases remaining between them. CDR3 nucleotide sequence: TGTGCCAGCAGCTTCGGGCAGGGGACTATCGGCTACACCTTC. Amino acid sequence: CASSFGQGTIGYTF.

The gene calls are TRBV28 and TRBJ1-1, with D perhaps matching TRBD1 (5 bases). This CDR3 has 16 amino acids. Germline CDR1 is MDHEN and CDR2 is SYDVKM. Trimming took off 1 base at V and 2 bases at J, with 14 bases between the two ends. The CDR3 protein is CASSLSPGRDNTEAFF. The CDR3 nucleotides read TGTGCCAGCAGTTTATCCCCGGGCAGGGACAACACTGAAGCTTTCTTT.